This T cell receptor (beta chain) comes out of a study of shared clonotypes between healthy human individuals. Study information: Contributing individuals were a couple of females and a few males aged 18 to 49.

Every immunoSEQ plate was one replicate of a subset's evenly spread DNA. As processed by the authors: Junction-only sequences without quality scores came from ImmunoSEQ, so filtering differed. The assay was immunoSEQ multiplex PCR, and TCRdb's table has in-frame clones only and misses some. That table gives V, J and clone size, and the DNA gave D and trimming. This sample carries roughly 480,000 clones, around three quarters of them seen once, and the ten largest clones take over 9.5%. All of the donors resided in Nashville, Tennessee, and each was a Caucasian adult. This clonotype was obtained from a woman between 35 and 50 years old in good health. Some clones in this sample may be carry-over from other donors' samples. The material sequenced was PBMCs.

DNA of the CDR3: TGTGCCAGCAGCCCGTTCTATCCCGGTAATGAGCAGTTCTTC. This sequence encodes CASSPFYPGNEQFF. J is TRBJ2-1 and V is TRBV11-2; D gene ambiguous. CDR3 length equals 14 residues. V lost 5 bases, J lost 7 bases, and 15 bases lay in between. CDR1 SGHAT and CDR2 FQNNGV come from the germline V gene.